These 25 T cell receptor beta chains share one sample of origin, sequenced in a study of OX40 agonist ivuxolimab in advanced cancers. The repertoire was sequenced with immunoSEQ multiplex PCR; TCRdb's copy has only in-frame clones and lacks some. The top ten hold over 0.65% of the sample, which has 50,000 to 65,000 clones, 85% to 90% seen once. Specimen: CD4+ or CD8+ T cells sorted from blood, collected in a trial of the OX40 agonist ivuxolimab. These receptors all stem from an adult with an advanced solid tumor such as melanoma, head and neck, liver or kidney cancer.

This sequence joins TRBV10-2 and TRBJ1-1, with a tentative D call TRBD1 (5 bases). Germline lookup yields CDR1 WSHSY and CDR2 SAAADI. The V end was cut by 8 bases, the J end by 0 bases, with 7 bases between. This CDR3 is built from 12 residues. The CDR3 DNA is TGCGCCAGCCGAGGGGTGAACACTGAAGCTTTCTTT. This sequence encodes CASRGVNTEAFF.

The chain recombines TRBV18 with TRBJ2-6; D not certain. This CDR3 is built from 17 residues. Germline V gene data show CDR1 as KGHSH and CDR2 as LQKENI. Deletions cut 1 base from V and 3 bases from J, with 13 bases between. CDR3 coding DNA: TGTGCCAGCTCACCACGTGATACGGTTCTTGGGGCCAACGTCCTGACTTTC. It yields the protein CASSPRDTVLGANVLTF.

The chain carries TRBV21-1 and TRBJ1-2. TRBV21-1 is assigned pseudogene status. The CDR3 contains 14 residues. The CDR3 region has the DNA TGTGCCAGCAGCAAAGGCGGCAGGAGAACTACCAAGAACTTC. This gives the protein CASSKGGRRTTKNF.

The V and J genes are TRBV5-8 and TRBJ1-2, with unresolved D. Germline CDR1 SGHTS, CDR2 YDEGEE. Trimming cost V 0 bases and J 8 bases, with 14 bases left between them. CDR3 length: 14 residues. The CDR3 loop reads CASSLEVGLGGYTF. The CDR3 coding sequence is TGTGCCAGCAGCTTGGAAGTAGGACTCGGAGGCTACACCTTC.

The V and J genes are TRBV7-3 and TRBJ2-2, with D uncertain. The V end lost 1 base, the J end lost 1 base, and 4 bases lay between the germline ends. Germline V gene data show CDR1 as SGHTA and CDR2 as FQGTGA. This CDR3 region has 14 residues. The CDR3 loop reads CASSLNWNTGELFF. The CDR3 coding sequence is TGTGCCAGCAGCTTAAACTGGAACACCGGGGAGCTGTTTTTT.

This clone was seen only a few times. V and J are TRBV7-9 and TRBJ2-1; 7 nucleotides match TRBD2. Germline loops: CDR1 SEHNR, CDR2 FQNEAQ (reference sequence). CDR3 length: 17 residues. The ends lost 7 bases at V and 1 base at J; junction bases unmatched: 13. CDR3 loop: CASTEWAGDASYNEQFF. The CDR3 DNA reads TGTGCCAGCACCGAATGGGCGGGAGACGCTTCCTACAATGAGCAGTTCTTC.

The CDR3 DNA is TGTGCCAGCAGTTCCGACAGCGATCCCTACAATGAGCAGTTCTTC. This encodes CASSSDSDPYNEQFF. The chain joins TRBV28 to TRBJ2-1; maybe TRBD1 (5 bases). Germline CDR1 and CDR2: MDHEN and SYDVKM. The V end was cut by 4 bases, the J end by 2 bases, with 12 bases between. The CDR3 covers 15 residues. Drawing the rest from reference TRBV28 and TRBJ2-1, the complete variable domain is DVKVTQSSRYLVKRTGEKVFLECVQDMDHENMFWYRQDPGLGLRLIYFSYDVKMKEKGDIPEGYSVSREKKERFSLILESASTNQTSMYLCASSSDSDPYNEQFFGPGTRLTVL.

This clone was observed a handful of times. This chain links TRBV4-3 with TRBJ1-4; no clear D. This CDR3 comprises 11 residues. V lost 1 base, J lost 7 bases, and 1 base lay in between. Germline CDR1 is LGHNA and CDR2 is YSLEER. The CDR3, as DNA: TGCGCCAGCAGCCAAGCTGAAAAACTGTTTTTT. Translated, it gives CASSQAEKLFF.

The V call is TRBV29-1, the J call TRBJ2-7; D unclear. Germline V gene sequence: CDR1 SQVTM, CDR2 ANQGSEA. Trimming left V 4 bases short and J 3 bases short, with 13 bases between. This CDR3 has 13 residues. Here the CDR3 DNA reads TGCAGCGTTGCTCGGTCGACCTTCTACGAGCAGTACTTC. Its protein is CSVARSTFYEQYF.

V is TRBV7-9 and J is TRBJ2-7; TRBD1 agrees at 8 bases. The CDR3 runs to 12 residues. Per the germline V gene, CDR1 is SEHNR and CDR2 is FQNEAQ (reference sequence). V lost 5 bases and J lost 6; bases outside the gene matches: 3. The CDR3 here is CASSAGQAEQYF. DNA of the CDR3: TGTGCCAGCAGCGCGGGACAGGCCGAGCAGTACTTC.

The chain recombines TRBV2 with TRBJ2-3; TRBD2 aligns across 7 bases. The CDR3 length is 13 residues. The germline gives CDR1 SNHLY, CDR2 FYNNEI. The ends lost 10 bases at V and 2 bases at J; junction bases unmatched: 6. The CDR3 here is CANSGTTTDTQYF. In DNA, the CDR3 is TGTGCCAACTCCGGGACTACCACAGATACGCAGTATTTT.

This clone was counted once. The V call is TRBV7-1, the J call TRBJ1-5; 12 nucleotides line up with TRBD1. TRBV7-1 is an ORF for which the function is uncertain. V gave up 3 bases and J gave up 5 bases; unmatched junction bases: 2. The CDR3 extends over 15 amino acids. CDR3 sequence reads: CASSSGQGADQPQHF. The CDR3 bases are TGTGCCAGCAGCTCGGGACAGGGGGCCGATCAGCCCCAGCATTTT.

This clone was detected only once. The chain combines TRBV29-1 with TRBJ1-4; D might be TRBD1 (6 bases). Per germline, CDR1 SQVTM and CDR2 ANQGSEA. The length of the CDR3 is 14 residues. V gave up 4 bases and J gave up 8 bases, with 17 bases separating them. CDR3 protein: CSVVWDGRGEKLFF. In DNA form, the CDR3 reads TGCAGCGTTGTTTGGGACGGAAGGGGGGAAAAACTGTTTTTT. Full variable domain (outside the CDR3, taken from reference TRBV29-1 and TRBJ1-4): SAVISQKPSRDICQRGTSLTIQCQVDSQVTMMFWYRQQPGQSLTLIATANQGSEATYESGFVIDKFPISRPNLTFSTLTVSNMSPEDSSIYLCSVVWDGRGEKLFFGSGTQLSVL.

The V and J genes are TRBV19 and TRBJ2-5; D possibly matches TRBD1 or TRBD2 (6 bases each). The CDR3 runs 15 residues. Germline V gene data show CDR1 as LNHDA and CDR2 as SQIVND (reference sequence). The V end lost 5 bases, the J end lost 1 base, and 14 bases lay between the germline ends. This chain's CDR3 is CASSSGGGLQETQYF. DNA of the CDR3: TGTGCCAGTAGTTCCGGAGGGGGGCTCCAAGAGACCCAGTACTTC.

The chain's CDR3 is CASSQEGQGGLGEQYF. The CDR3 bases are TGCGCCAGCAGCCAAGAAGGCCAAGGGGGATTGGGCGAGCAGTACTTC. The chain combines TRBV4-1 with TRBJ2-7, with D possibly TRBD1 on 6 matching bases. Germline-derived CDR1 and CDR2 are MGHRA and YSYEKL. V was clipped by 0 bases and J by 6 bases, with 18 bases between them. CDR3 size: 16 residues.

The chain combines TRBV18 with TRBJ2-1; 8 bases are shared with TRBD2. CDR3 length equals 14 residues. CDR1 and CDR2 (germline): KGHSH, LQKENI. Unmatched junction bases numbered 5, after V lost 0 bases and J lost 10 bases. CDR3 sequence: CASSPPPGGLEQFF. The DNA of the CDR3 is TGTGCCAGCTCACCACCACCGGGAGGGCTCGAGCAGTTCTTC.

This rearrangement joins TRBV11-3 to TRBJ2-5; 7 positions match TRBD2. V lost 2 bases to trimming and J lost 2 bases; unmatched junction nucleotides: 5. Germline CDR1 reads SGHNT; CDR2 reads YENEEA. CDR3 length equals 15 residues. The CDR3 reads CASSLNSGSQETQYF. Written as DNA, the CDR3 is TGTGCCAGCAGCTTAAATAGCGGGTCGCAAGAGACCCAGTACTTC. Looking up the rest from reference TRBV11-3 and TRBJ2-5 gives the full variable domain: EAGVVQSPRYKIIEKKQPVAFWCNPISGHNTLYWYLQNLGQGPELLIRYENEEAVDDSQLPKDRFSAERLKGVDSTLKIQPAELGDSAVYLCASSLNSGSQETQYFGPGTRLLVL.

In regard to this clone: The same CDR3 can be traced to other DNA sequences in this sample. The genes are TRBV5-1 and TRBJ1-3; D call uncertain. This CDR3 has 14 residues. Germline V gene lookup returns CDR1 SGHRS and CDR2 YFSETQ. V lost 5 bases and J lost 1, with 10 bases in between. The CDR3 is CASSPDGSGNTIYF. The CDR3 DNA sequence: TGCGCCAGCAGTCCAGACGGGTCTGGAAACACCATATATTTT.

The CDR3 region is CASSLVWVGSMNTEAFF. DNA of the CDR3: TGTGCCAGCAGTTTAGTTTGGGTTGGCAGCATGAACACTGAAGCTTTCTTT. The chain is built from TRBV27 and TRBJ1-1; D is uncertain. The CDR3 sequence is 17 residues long. Trimming removed 2 bases from V and 0 bases from J, with 16 bases in between. Germline CDR1 MNHEY, CDR2 SMNVEV (reference sequence).

This clone was picked up one time. The chain couples TRBV10-1 to TRBJ2-5; D possibly corresponds to TRBD2 (5 bases). Germline V lookup: CDR1 WNHNN, CDR2 SYGVQD (reference sequence). The V gene lost 4 bases and the J gene lost 5 bases, with 11 bases spanning the gap. This CDR3 comprises 13 residues. DNA for the CDR3: TGCGCCAGCAGTGGAGGGTCGAGGGAGACCCAGTACTTC. Translated, it gives CASSGGSRETQYF.

The rearrangement joins TRBV15 to TRBJ2-3; D remains ambiguous. Germline V gene sequence: CDR1 LNHNV, CDR2 YYDKDF (reference sequence). Trimming shortened V by 5 bases and J by 4 bases, and 13 bases separated the two germline ends. This CDR3 comprises 14 residues. CDR3 DNA: TGTGCCACCAGCTGGCGCTATGGTCCAGATACGCAGTATTTT. It translates to CATSWRYGPDTQYF.

V gene TRBV19 combines with J gene TRBJ2-1; D assignment may be TRBD1 or TRBD2 (5 bases each). Per the germline V gene, CDR1 is LNHDA and CDR2 is SQIVND (reference sequence). The length of the CDR3 is 16 residues. The V end lost 2 bases, the J end lost 2 bases, and 13 bases lay between the germline ends. Here the CDR3 DNA reads TGTGCCAGTAGTATAAGGGGTCAGAGGGCCTACAATGAGCAGTTCTTC. Its protein is CASSIRGQRAYNEQFF.

Details on this clone: At one end the junction does not follow the germline gene, possibly because of a read error. The genes are TRBV5-1 and TRBJ1-2, with D possibly being TRBD1 (5 bases). Per the germline V gene, CDR1 is SGHRS and CDR2 is YFSETQ. The CDR3 loop spans 14 amino acids. The CDR3 coding sequence is TGTGCCAGCAGCTTGGGAGGGGCTGGATATGGCTACACCTTC. This encodes CASSLGGAGYGYTF. The entire variable domain, with the rest obtained from reference TRBV5-1 and TRBJ1-2, is as follows: KAGVTQTPRYLIKTRGQQVTLSCSPISGHRSVSWYQQTPGQGLQFLFEYFSETQRNKGNFPGRFSGRQFSNSRSEMNVSTLELGDSALYLCASSLGGAGYGYTFGSGTRLTVV.

The chain links TRBV15 to TRBJ1-2, with D perhaps TRBD1 (5 bases). The CDR3 length is 12 residues. V lost 3 bases and J 8 bases, leaving 10 bases between the germline ends. CDR1 is LNHNV, CDR2 YYDKDF, per germline (reference sequence). The DNA for the CDR3 is TGTGCCACCAGCAGTGGAGGGGTCGGCTACACCTTC. Amino acid sequence: CATSSGGVGYTF.

This clone was observed a handful of times. J is TRBJ2-5 and V is TRBV5-1; D uncertain. The germline gives CDR1 SGHRS, CDR2 YFSETQ. V gave up 0 bases and J gave up 3 bases, with 9 bases separating them. CDR3 length: 14 amino acids. DNA of the CDR3: TGCGCCAGCAGCTTGGGGGGAATCGAAGAGACCCAGTACTTC. Amino acids: CASSLGGIEETQYF.